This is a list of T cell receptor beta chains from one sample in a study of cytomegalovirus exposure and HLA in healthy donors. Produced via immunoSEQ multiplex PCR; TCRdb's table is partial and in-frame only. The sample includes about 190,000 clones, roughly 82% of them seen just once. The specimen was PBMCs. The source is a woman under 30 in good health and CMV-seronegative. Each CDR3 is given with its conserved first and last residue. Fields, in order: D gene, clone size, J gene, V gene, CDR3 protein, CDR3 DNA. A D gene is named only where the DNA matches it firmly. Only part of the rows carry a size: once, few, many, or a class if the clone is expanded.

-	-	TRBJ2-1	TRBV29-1	CSVEVIDNSSYNEQFF	TGCAGCGTTGAAGTCATAGACAACAGCTCCTACAATGAGCAGTTCTTC
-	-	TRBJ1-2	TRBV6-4	CASSDSATEEGYTF	TGTGCCAGCAGTGACTCGGCGACGGAGGAGGGCTACACCTTC
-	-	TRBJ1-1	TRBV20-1	CSARDPDRAFF	TGCAGTGCTAGAGATCCGGACAGAGCTTTCTTT
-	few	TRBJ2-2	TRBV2	CASSERPGAVVYGELFF	TGTGCCAGCAGTGAACGCCCAGGGGCGGTTGTATACGGGGAGCTGTTTTTT
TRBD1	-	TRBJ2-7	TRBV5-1	CASSLDGDRAYEQYF	TGCGCCAGCAGCTTGGACGGGGACAGAGCCTACGAGCAGTACTTC
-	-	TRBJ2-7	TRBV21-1	CASSKDPGLAFEQYF	TGTGCCAGCAGCAAAGATCCCGGGCTAGCGTTTGAGCAGTACTTC
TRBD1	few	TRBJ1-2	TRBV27	CASGQGSYGYTF	TGTGCCAGCGGACAGGGGAGCTATGGCTACACCTTC
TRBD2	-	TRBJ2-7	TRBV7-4	CASSLTSGASYEQYF	TGTGCCAGCAGCTTGACTAGCGGGGCGTCCTACGAGCAGTACTTC
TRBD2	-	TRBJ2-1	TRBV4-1	CASSQGIAGGPYEQFF	TGCGCCAGCAGCCAAGGCATAGCGGGAGGGCCCTATGAGCAGTTCTTC
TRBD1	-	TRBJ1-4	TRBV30	CAWSSPPGGWEKLFF	TGTGCCTGGAGTAGTCCGCCAGGGGGCTGGGAAAAACTGTTTTTT
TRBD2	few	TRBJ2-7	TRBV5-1	CASSLFTRMRTLADSYEQYF	TGCGCCAGCAGCTTATTTACGAGGATGCGGACACTAGCGGACTCCTACGAGCAGTACTTC
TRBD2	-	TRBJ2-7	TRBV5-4	CASSLGMTSEAYEQYF	TGTGCCAGCAGCTTGGGGATGACTAGCGAAGCCTACGAGCAGTACTTC
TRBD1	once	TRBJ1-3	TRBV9	CASSVGRQGASGNTIYF	TGTGCCAGCAGCGTAGGCCGACAGGGAGCCTCTGGAAACACCATATATTTT
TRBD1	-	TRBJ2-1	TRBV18	CASTSGQGAYNEQFF	TGTGCCAGCACTTCGGGACAGGGGGCTTACAATGAGCAGTTCTTC
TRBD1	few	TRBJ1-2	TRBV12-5	CASGLRTGYGYTF	TGTGCTAGTGGTTTGCGGACAGGCTATGGCTACACCTTC
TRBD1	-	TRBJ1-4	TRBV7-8	CASSRRGLYEKLFF	TGTGCCAGCAGCCGCAGGGGGCTTTACGAAAAACTGTTTTTT
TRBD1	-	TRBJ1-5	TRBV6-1	CASRALQGEQPQHF	TGTGCCAGCAGGGCTCTTCAGGGGGAACAGCCCCAGCATTTT
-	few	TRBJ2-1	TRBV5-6	CASSLRGYNEQFF	TGTGCCAGCAGCTTACGCGGCTACAATGAGCAGTTCTTC
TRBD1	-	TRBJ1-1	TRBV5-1	CASSSQPMGQGPEAFF	TGCGCCAGCAGCTCCCAACCAATGGGACAGGGCCCTGAAGCTTTCTTT
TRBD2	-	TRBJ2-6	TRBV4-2	CASSHGEGNSGGISGANVLTF	TGTGCCAGCAGCCACGGGGAGGGTAATAGCGGGGGGATCTCTGGGGCCAACGTCCTGACTTTC
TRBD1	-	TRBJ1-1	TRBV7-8	CASSLRGPDTAEAFF	TGTGCCAGCAGCTTAAGGGGGCCTGACACTGCTGAAGCTTTCTTT
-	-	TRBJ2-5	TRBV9	CASSVGGAQETQYF	TGTGCCAGCAGCGTAGGAGGTGCACAAGAGACCCAGTACTTC
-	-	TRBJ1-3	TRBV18	CASSPLTEGGNTIYF	TGTGCCAGCTCACCACTGACGGAGGGGGGAAACACCATATATTTT
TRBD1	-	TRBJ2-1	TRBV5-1	CASSSVDRVYNEQFF	TGCGCCAGCTCCTCCGTGGACAGGGTCTACAATGAGCAGTTCTTC
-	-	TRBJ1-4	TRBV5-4	CASSLDRADEKLFF	TGTGCCAGCAGCCTAGACAGAGCCGATGAAAAACTGTTTTTT
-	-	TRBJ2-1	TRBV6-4	CASSAEHGASEQFF	TGTGCCAGCAGTGCGGAACATGGGGCGAGTGAGCAGTTCTTC
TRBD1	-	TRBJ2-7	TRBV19	CASSTDRGPSYEQYF	TGTGCCAGTAGTACCGACAGGGGGCCATCCTACGAGCAGTACTTC
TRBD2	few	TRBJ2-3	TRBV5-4	CASSLGSGGSGDTQYF	TGTGCCAGCAGCTTGGGGTCGGGCGGGAGTGGAGATACGCAGTATTTT
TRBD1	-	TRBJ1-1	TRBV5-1	CASSAGTGSTEAFF	TGCGCCAGCAGCGCGGGGACAGGGAGCACTGAAGCTTTCTTT
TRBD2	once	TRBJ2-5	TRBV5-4	CASSSGTSGEYPETQYF	TGTGCCAGCAGCTCCGGGACTAGCGGGGAATACCCGGAGACCCAGTACTTC
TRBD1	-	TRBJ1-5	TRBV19	CASSIGTGRRGHDNQPQHF	TGTGCCAGTAGTATTGGGACAGGGCGGCGGGGGCACGACAATCAGCCCCAGCATTTT
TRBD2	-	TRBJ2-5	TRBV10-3	CAIRDGLAGGRETQYF	TGTGCCATCAGAGACGGGCTAGCGGGAGGGCGAGAGACCCAGTACTTC
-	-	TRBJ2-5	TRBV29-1	CSVSSGSTQETQYF	TGCAGCGTTTCTTCAGGGTCCACACAAGAGACCCAGTACTTC
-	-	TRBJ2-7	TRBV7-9	CASSLGVRSYEQYF	TGTGCCAGCAGCTTAGGTGTTAGATCCTACGAGCAGTACTTC
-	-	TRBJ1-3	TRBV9	CASSVDPQDTIYF	TGTGCCAGCAGCGTAGATCCGCAGGACACCATATATTTT
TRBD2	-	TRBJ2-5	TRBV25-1	CASSDVGGPKETQYF	TGTGCCAGCAGTGATGTGGGAGGGCCGAAGGAGACCCAGTACTTC
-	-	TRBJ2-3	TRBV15	CATSSQLSDTQYF	TGTGCCACCAGCAGCCAACTAAGCGACACGCAGTATTTT
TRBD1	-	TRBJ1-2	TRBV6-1	CASSGWDRDYGYTF	TGTGCCAGCAGTGGTTGGGACAGGGACTATGGCTACACCTTC
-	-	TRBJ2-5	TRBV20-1	CSAAEETQYF	TGCAGTGCTGCGGAAGAGACCCAGTACTTC
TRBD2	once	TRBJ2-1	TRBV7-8	CASSHPGLVPLVEQFF	TGTGCCAGCAGCCACCCGGGACTAGTCCCCTTGGTTGAGCAGTTCTTC
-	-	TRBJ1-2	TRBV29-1	CSVEVLPGGYTF	TGCAGCGTTGAGGTCCTCCCGGGGGGCTACACCTTC
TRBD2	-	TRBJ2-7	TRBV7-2	CASSLESSGSYEQYF	TGTGCCAGCAGCTTAGAGAGTAGCGGGAGCTACGAGCAGTACTTC
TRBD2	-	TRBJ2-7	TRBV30	CAWSPYPAGGAYEQYF	TGTGCCTGGAGTCCCTATCCGGCGGGGGGAGCCTACGAGCAGTACTTC
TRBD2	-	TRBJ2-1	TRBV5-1	CASSQGTSLYNEQFF	TGCGCCAGCAGTCAAGGGACTAGCCTATACAATGAGCAGTTCTTC
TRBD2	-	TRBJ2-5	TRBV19	CASSPQTSGTQRRETQYF	TGTGCCAGTAGTCCTCAGACTAGCGGGACTCAAAGACGTGAGACCCAGTACTTC
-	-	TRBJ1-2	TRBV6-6	CASSVSAQAGGYTF	TGTGCCAGCAGCGTCTCGGCGCAAGCGGGCGGCTACACCTTC
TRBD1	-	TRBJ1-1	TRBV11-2	CASSLVGTGVKTEAFF	TGTGCCAGCAGCTTAGTCGGGACAGGGGTCAAAACTGAAGCTTTCTTT
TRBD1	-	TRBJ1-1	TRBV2	CASSPLQGENTEAFF	TGTGCCAGCTCCCCCCTACAGGGGGAGAACACTGAAGCTTTCTTT
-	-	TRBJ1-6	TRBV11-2	CASSSLVHREWISPLHF	TGTGCCAGCAGCTCACTAGTTCACAGGGAATGGATTTCACCCCTCCACTTT
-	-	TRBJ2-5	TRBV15	CATGADSTQETQYF	TGTGCCACCGGTGCGGACAGCACCCAAGAGACCCAGTACTTC
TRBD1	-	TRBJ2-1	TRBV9	CASSVAARQGEYNEQFF	TGTGCCAGCAGCGTAGCAGCGCGTCAGGGGGAATACAATGAGCAGTTCTTC
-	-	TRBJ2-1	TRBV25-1	CASSDPGKTGNEQFF	TGTGCCAGCAGTGATCCCGGGAAGACGGGCAATGAGCAGTTCTTC
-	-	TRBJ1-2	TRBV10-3	CAISETYGYTF	TGTGCCATCAGTGAGACTTATGGCTACACCTTC
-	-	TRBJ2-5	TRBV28	CASSIRGETQYF	TGTGCCAGCAGTATTAGGGGAGAGACCCAGTACTTC